One and the same sample provided the 5 T cell receptor beta chains below, sequenced in a study of blood T cell repertoires in COVID-19. TCRdb's copy holds only in-frame clones and misses some; the assay was immunoSEQ multiplex PCR. This repertoire shows over 250,000 clones, about 90% found once; its top ten account for approximately 2.3%. The specimen was peripheral blood. All receptors come from a woman in her 50s with acute or convalescent COVID-19.

The rearrangement links TRBV6-1 to TRBJ2-2; a weak D match, TRBD2 (6 bases). The CDR3 has 16 amino acids. V lost 3 bases and J lost 2, with 13 bases in between. Per germline, CDR1 MNHNS and CDR2 SASEGT. The CDR3 bases are TGTGCCAGCAGTGAGTCCGGGACTCCTAACACCGGGGAGCTGTTTTTT. This translates into CASSESGTPNTGELFF.

V usage is TRBV15 and J usage is TRBJ1-3; 8 positions agree with TRBD1. With V trimmed by 8 bases and J by 16 bases, 13 bases remained unmatched. The CDR3 is 12 amino acids. Germline values: CDR1 LNHNV, CDR2 YYDKDF (reference sequence). DNA of the CDR3: TGTGCCACCCATCGGCCTGGACAGGGACGCTATTTT. This codes for CATHRPGQGRYF. The full variable domain, in which reference TRBV15 and TRBJ1-3 provide the parts outside the CDR3, is DAMVIQNPRYQVTQFGKPVTLSCSQTLNHNVMYWYQQKSSQAPKLLFHYYDKDFNNEADTPDNFQSRRPNTSFCFLDIRSPGLGDTAMYLCATHRPGQGRYFGEGSWLTVV.

CDR3 DNA sequence: TGTGCCACCAGCAGGAGGGGGGGGGCCTTGGATACGCAGTATTTT. It yields the protein CATSRRGGALDTQYF. The chain couples TRBV15 to TRBJ2-3, with D perhaps matching TRBD2 (7 bases). Trimming pared 3 bases from V and 6 bases from J, leaving 16 bases between. The CDR3 has 15 residues. Germline assignment: CDR1 LNHNV and CDR2 YYDKDF (reference sequence).

This clone was seen only a few times. The V gene is TRBV30, the J gene TRBJ2-2; 7 positions agree with TRBD1. V shed 3 bases, J shed 0 bases, and the junction held 1 base outside the gene matches. CDR1 and CDR2 from the germline V gene are GTSNPN and SVGIG (reference sequence). This CDR3 is 14 amino acids long. The CDR3 loop is CAWRGQPNTGELFF. CDR3 DNA: TGTGCCTGGAGGGGACAGCCGAACACCGGGGAGCTGTTTTTT.

This clone occurred a few times. The chain links TRBV19 to TRBJ1-5, with a tentative D call TRBD1 (5 bases). Germline V gene lookup returns CDR1 LNHDA and CDR2 SQIVND (reference sequence). The V and J ends lost 3 bases and 7 bases respectively, with 10 bases between them. This CDR3 comprises 13 residues. The CDR3 nucleotides are TGTGCCAGTAGTATCGGGGGAGAACAGCCCCAGCATTTT. Its protein product is CASSIGGEQPQHF.